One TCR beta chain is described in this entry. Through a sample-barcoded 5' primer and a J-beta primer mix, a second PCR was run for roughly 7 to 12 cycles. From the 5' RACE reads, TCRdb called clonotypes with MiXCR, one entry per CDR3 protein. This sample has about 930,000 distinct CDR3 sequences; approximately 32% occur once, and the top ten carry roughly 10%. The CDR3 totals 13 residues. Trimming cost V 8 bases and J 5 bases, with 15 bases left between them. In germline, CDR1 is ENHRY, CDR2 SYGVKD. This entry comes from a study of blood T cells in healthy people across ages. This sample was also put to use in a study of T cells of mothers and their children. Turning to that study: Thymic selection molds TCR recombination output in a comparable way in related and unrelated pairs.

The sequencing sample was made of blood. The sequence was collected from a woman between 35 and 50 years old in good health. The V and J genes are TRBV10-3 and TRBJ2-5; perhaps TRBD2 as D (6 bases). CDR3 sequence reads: CAIDGGVGETQYF. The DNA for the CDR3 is TGTGCCATCGACGGCGGGGTTGGGGAGACCCAGTACTTC.